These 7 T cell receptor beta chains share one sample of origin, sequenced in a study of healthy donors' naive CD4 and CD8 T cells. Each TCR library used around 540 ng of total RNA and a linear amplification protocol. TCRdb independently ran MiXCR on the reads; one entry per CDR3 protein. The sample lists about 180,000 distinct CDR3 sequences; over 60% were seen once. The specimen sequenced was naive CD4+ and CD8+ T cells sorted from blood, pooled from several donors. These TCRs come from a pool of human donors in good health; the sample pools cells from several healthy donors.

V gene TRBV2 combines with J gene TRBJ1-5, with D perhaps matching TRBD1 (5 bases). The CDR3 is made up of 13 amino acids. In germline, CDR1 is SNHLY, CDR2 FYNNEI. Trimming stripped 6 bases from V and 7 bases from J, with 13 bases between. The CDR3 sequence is CASSGHSKQPQHF. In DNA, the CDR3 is TGTGCCAGCAGCGGACATTCAAAGCAGCCCCAGCATTTT.

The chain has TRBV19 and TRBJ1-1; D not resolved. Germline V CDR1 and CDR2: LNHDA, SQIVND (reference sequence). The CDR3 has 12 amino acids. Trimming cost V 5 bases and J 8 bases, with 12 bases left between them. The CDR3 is CASSRRTEEAFF. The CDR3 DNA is TGTGCCAGTAGTCGCCGCACGGAGGAAGCTTTCTTT.

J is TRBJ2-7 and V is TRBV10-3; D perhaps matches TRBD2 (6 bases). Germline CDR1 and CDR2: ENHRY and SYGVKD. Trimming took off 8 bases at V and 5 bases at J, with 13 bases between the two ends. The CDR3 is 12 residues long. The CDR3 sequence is CAIAGLLNEQYF. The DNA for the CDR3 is TGTGCCATCGCCGGACTATTAAACGAGCAGTACTTC.

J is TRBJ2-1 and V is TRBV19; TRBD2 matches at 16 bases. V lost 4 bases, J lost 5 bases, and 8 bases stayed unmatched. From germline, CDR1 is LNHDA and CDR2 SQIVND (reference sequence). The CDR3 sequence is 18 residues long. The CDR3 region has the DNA TGTGCCAGTAGTAGTGAGGGACTAGCGGGAGGGCCCCACAATGAGCAGTTCTTC. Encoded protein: CASSSEGLAGGPHNEQFF. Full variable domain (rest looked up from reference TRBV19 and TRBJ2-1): DGGITQSPKYLFRKEGQNVTLSCEQNLNHDAMYWYRQDPGQGLRLIYYSQIVNDFQKGDIAEGYSVSREKKESFPLTVTSAQKNPTAFYLCASSSEGLAGGPHNEQFFGPGTRLTVL.

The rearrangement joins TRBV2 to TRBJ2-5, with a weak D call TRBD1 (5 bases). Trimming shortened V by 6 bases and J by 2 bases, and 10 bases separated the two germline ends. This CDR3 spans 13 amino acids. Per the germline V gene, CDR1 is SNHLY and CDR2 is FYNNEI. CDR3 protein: CASSRAIQETQYF. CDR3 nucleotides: TGTGCCAGCAGCAGGGCGATACAAGAGACCCAGTACTTC.

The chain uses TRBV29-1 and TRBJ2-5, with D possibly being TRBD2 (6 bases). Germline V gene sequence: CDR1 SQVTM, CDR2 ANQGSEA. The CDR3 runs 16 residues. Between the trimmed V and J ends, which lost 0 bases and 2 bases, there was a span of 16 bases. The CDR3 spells CSVEDIGGIEQETQYF. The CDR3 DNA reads TGCAGCGTTGAAGATATAGGCGGGATTGAACAAGAGACCCAGTACTTC.

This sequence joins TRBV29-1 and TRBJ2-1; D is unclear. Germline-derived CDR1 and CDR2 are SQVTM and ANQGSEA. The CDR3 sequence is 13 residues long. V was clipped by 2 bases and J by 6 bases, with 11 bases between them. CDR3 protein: CSVERTALNEQFF. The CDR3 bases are TGCAGCGTTGAAAGGACGGCCCTCAATGAGCAGTTCTTC.